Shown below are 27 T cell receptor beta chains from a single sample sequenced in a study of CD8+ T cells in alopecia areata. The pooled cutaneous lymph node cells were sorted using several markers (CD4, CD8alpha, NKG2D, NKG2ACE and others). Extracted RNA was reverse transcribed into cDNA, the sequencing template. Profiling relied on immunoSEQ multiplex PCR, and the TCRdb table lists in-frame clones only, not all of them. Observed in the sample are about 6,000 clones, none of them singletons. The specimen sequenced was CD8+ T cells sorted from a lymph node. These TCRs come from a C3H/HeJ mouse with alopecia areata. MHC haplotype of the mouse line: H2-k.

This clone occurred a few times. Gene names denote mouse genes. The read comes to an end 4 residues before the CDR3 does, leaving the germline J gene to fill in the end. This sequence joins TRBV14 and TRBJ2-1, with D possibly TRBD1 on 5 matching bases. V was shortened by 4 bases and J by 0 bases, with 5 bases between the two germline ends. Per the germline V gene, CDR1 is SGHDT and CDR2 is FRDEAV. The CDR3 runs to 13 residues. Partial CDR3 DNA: TGTGCCAGCAGTGGACATAACTATGCT. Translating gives CASSGHNYA. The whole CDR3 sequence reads CASSGHNYAEQFF.

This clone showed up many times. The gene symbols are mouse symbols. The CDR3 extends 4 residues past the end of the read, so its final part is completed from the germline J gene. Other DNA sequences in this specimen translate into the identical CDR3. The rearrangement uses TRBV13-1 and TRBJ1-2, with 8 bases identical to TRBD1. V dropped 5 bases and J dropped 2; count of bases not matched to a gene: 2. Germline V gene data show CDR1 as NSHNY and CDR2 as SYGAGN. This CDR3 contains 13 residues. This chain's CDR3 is CASRDRENSDYTF. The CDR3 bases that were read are TGTGCCAGCAGGGACAGGGAGAACTCC.

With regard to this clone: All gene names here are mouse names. Incomplete CDR3 DNA: TGTGCCAGCAGTGTGGACAGAAACTATGCT. Amino acids: CASSVDRNYA. The CDR3 in full is CASSVDRNYAEQFF. The rearrangement uses TRBV13-3 and TRBJ2-1, with D perhaps TRBD1 (6 bases). The CDR3 end is not reached by the read, which stops 4 residues before it; the germline J gene fills it in. Germline loops: CDR1 NNHDY, CDR2 SYVADS. This CDR3 comprises 14 residues. The V gene lost 3 bases and the J gene lost 1 base, with 8 bases spanning the gap.

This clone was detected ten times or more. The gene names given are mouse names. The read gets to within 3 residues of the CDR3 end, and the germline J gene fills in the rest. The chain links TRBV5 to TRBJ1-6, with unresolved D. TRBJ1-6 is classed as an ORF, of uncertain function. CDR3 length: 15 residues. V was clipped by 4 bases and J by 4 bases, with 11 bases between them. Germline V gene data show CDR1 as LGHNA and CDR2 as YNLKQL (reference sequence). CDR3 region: CASSPKRQYNSPLYF. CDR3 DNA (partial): TGTGCCAGCAGCCCAAAGAGACAATATAATTCGCCC.

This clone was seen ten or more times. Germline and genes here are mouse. The CDR3 sequence: CTCSAEGDNSYEQYF. The DNA read from the CDR3 is TGCACCTGCAGTGCAGAGGGGGACAACTCCTAT. V usage is TRBV1 and J usage is TRBJ2-7, with TRBD1 as a possible D gene (6 bases). The read terminates 4 residues before the CDR3 end, so the remaining end is supplied by the germline J gene. Germline CDR1 NSQYPW, CDR2 LRSPGD (reference sequence). V shed 0 bases and J shed 0 bases, with 9 bases lying between them. The CDR3 is made up of 15 amino acids.

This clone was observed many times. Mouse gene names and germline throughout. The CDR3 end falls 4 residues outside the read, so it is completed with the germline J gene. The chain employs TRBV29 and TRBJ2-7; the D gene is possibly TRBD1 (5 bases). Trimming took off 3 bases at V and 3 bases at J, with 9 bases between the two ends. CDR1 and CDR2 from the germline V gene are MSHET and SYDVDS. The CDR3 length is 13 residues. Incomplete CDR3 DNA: TGTGCTAGCAGTTTTTCCGACAGCTAT. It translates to CASSFSDSY. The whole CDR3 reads CASSFSDSYEQYF.

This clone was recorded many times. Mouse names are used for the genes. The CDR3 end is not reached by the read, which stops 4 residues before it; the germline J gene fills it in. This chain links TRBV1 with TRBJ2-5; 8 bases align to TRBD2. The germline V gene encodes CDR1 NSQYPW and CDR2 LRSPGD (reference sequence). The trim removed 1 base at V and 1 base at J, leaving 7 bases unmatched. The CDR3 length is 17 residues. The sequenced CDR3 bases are TGCACCTGCAGTGCAGCTTCTGGGGGGCGCTACCAAGAC. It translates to CTCSAASGGRYQD. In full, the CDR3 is CTCSAASGGRYQDTQYF. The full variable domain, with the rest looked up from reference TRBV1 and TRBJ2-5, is VTLLEQNPRWRLVPRGQAVNLRCILKNSQYPWMSWYQQDLQKQLQWLFTLRSPGDKEVKSLPGADYLATRVTDTELRLQVANMSQGRTLYCTCSAASGGRYQDTQYFGPGTRLLVL.

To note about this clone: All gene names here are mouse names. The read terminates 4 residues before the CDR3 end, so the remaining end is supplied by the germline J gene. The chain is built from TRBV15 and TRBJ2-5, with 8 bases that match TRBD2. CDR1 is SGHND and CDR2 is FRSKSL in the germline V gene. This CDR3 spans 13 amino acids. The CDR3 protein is CASSLLGGDTQYF. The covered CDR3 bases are TGTGCCAGCAGTTTACTGGGGGGAGAC.

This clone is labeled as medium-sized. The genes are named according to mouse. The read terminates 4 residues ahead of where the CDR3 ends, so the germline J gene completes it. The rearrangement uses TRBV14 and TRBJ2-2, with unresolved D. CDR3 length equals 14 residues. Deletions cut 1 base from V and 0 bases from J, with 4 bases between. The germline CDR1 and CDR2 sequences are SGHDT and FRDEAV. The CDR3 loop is CASSFTANTGQLYF. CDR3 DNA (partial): TGTGCCAGCAGTTTCACAGCAAACACCGGG. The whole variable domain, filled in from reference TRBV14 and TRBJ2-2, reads EAGVTQSPRYAVLQEGQAVSFWCDPISGHDTLYWYQQPRDQGPQLLVYFRDEAVIDNSQLPSDRFSAVRPKGTNSTLKIQSAKQGDTATYLCASSFTANTGQLYFGEGSKLTVL.

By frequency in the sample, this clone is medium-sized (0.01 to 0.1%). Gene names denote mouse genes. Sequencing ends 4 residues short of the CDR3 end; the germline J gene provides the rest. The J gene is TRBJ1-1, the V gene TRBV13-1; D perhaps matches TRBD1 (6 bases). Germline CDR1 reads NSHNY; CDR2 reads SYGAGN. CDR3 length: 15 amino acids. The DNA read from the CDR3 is TGTGCCAGCAGGGCCCCGGGACTGGGGGGGCGA. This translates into CASRAPGLGGR. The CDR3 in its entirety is CASRAPGLGGREVFF.

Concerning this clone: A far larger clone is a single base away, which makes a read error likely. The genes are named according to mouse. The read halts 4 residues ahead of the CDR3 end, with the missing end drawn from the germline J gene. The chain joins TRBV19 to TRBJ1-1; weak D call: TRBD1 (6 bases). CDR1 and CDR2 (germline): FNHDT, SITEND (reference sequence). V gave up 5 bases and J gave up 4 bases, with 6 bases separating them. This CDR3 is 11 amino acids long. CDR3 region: CASRQGTEVFF. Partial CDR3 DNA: TGTGCCAGCAGACAGGGCACA.

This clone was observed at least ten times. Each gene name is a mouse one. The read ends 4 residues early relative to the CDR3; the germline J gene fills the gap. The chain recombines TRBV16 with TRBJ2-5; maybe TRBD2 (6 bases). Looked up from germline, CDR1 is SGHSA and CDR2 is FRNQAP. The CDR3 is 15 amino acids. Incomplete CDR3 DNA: TGTGCAAGCAGCTTAGATACGGGGGGATCAGAC. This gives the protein CASSLDTGGSD. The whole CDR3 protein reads CASSLDTGGSDTQYF.

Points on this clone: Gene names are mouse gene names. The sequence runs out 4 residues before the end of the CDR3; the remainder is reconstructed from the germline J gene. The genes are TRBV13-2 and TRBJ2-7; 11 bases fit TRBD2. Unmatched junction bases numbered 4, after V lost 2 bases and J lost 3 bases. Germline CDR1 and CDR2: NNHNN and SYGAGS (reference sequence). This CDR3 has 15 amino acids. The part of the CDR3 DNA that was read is TGTGCCAGCGGTGAGGGGGACTGGGGGAGCTAT. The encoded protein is CASGEGDWGSY. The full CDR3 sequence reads CASGEGDWGSYEQYF.

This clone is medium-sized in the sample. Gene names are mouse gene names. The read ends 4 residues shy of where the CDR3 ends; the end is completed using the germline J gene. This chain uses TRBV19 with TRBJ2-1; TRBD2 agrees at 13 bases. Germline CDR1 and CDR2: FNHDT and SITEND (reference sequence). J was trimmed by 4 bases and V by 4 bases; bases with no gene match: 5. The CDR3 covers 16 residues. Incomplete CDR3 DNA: TGTGCCAGCAGTCGGGACTGGGGGGGAGGTTATGCT. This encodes CASSRDWGGGYA. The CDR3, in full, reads CASSRDWGGGYAEQFF. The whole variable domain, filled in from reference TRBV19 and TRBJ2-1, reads GGIITQTPKFLIGQEGQKLTLKCQQNFNHDTMYWYRQDSGKGLRLIYYSITENDLQKGDLSEGYDASREKKSSFSLTVTSAQKNEMAVFLCASSRDWGGGYAEQFFGPGTRLTVL.

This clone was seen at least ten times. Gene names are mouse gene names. This CDR3 reads CASSPDWGGQDTQYF. CDR3 bases read: TGTGCCAGCAGCCCCGACTGGGGGGGCCAAGAC. V is TRBV14 and J is TRBJ2-5, with 11 bases aligning to TRBD2. The read falls 4 residues short of the CDR3 end, and the missing part is taken from the germline J gene. The CDR3 is 15 residues long. Germline assignment: CDR1 SGHDT and CDR2 FRDEAV. The trim removed 5 bases at V and 2 bases at J, leaving 4 bases unmatched. Full variable domain (rest looked up from reference TRBV14 and TRBJ2-5): EAGVTQSPRYAVLQEGQAVSFWCDPISGHDTLYWYQQPRDQGPQLLVYFRDEAVIDNSQLPSDRFSAVRPKGTNSTLKIQSAKQGDTATYLCASSPDWGGQDTQYFGPGTRLLVL.

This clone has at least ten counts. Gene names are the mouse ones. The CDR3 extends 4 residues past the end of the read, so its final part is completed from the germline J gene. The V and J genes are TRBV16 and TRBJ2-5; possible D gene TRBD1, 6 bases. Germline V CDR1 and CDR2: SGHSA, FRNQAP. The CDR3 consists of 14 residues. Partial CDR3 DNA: TGTGCAAGCAGCTTAGAACAGGGTCGGGAC. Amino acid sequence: CASSLEQGRD. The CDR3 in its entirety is CASSLEQGRDTQYF.

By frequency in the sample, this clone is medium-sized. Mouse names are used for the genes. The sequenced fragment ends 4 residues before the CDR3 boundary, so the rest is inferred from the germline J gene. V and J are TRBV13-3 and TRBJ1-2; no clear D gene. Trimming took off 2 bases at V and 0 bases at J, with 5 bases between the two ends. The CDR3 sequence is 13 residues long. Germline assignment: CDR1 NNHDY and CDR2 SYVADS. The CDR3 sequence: CASSDRTNSDYTF. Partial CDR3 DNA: TGTGCCAGCAGTGACAGGACAAACTCC.

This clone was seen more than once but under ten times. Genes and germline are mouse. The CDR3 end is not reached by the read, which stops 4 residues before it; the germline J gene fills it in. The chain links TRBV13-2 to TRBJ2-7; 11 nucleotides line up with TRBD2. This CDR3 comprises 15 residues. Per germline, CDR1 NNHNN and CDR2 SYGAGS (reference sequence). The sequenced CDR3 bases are TGTGCCAGCGGTGATGATGGGACTGGGGGATAT. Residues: CASGDDGTGGY. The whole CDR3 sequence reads CASGDDGTGGYEQYF.

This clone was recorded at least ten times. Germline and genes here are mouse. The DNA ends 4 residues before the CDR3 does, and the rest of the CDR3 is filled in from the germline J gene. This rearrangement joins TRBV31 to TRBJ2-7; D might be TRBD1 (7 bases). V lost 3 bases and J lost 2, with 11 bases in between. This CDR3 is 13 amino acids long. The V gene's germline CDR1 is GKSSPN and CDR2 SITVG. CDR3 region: CAWSGRGAYEQYF. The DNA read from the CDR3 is TGTGCCTGGAGCGGCAGGGGGGCCTAT. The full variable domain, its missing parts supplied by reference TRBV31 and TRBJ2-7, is AQTIHQWPVAEIKAVGSPLSLGCTIKGKSSPNLYWYWQATGGTLQQLFYSITVGQVESVVQLNLSASRPKDDQFILSTEKLLLSHSGFYLCAWSGRGAYEQYFGPGTRLTVL.

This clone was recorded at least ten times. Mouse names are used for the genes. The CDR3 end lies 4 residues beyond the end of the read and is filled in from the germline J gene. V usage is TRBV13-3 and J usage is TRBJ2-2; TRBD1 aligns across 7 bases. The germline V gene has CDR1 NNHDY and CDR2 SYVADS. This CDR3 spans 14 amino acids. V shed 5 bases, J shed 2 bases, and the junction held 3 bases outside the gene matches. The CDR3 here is CASSPTGNTGQLYF. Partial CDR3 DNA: TGTGCCAGCAGCCCGACAGGGAACACCGGG.

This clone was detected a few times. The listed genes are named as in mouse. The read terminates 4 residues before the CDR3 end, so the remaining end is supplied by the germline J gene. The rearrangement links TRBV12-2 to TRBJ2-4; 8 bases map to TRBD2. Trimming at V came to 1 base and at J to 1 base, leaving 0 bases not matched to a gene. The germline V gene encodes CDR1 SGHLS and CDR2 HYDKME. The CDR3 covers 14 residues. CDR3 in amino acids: CASSLGGRQNTLYF. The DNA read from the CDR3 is TGTGCCAGCTCTCTGGGGGGGCGTCAAAAC.

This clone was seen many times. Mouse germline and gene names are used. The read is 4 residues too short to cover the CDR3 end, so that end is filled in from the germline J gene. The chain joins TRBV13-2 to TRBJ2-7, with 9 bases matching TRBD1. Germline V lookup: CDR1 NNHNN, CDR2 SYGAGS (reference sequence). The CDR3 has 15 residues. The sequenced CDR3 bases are TGTGCCAGCGGTGAACAGGGGGCAGGAAGGTAT. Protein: CASGEQGAGRY. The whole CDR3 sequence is CASGEQGAGRYEQYF.

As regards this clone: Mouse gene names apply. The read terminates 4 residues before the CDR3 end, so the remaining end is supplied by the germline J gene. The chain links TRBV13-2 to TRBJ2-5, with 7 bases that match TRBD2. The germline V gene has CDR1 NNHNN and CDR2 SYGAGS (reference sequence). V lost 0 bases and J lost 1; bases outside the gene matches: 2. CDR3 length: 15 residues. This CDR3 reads CASGDAGGDQDTQYF. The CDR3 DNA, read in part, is TGTGCCAGCGGTGATGCGGGGGGGGACCAAGAC.

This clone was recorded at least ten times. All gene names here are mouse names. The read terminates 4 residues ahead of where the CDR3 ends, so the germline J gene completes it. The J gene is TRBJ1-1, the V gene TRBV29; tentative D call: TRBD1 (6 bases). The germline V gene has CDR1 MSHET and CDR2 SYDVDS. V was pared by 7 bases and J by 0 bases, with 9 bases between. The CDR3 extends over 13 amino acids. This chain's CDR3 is CASTGQANTEVFF. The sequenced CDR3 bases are TGTGCTAGCACGGGACAAGCAAACACA.

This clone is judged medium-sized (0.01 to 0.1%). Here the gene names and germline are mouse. The sequenced CDR3 bases are TGTGCCAGCGGTGACTGGAACCAAGAC. This gives the protein CASGDWNQD. The entire CDR3 protein is CASGDWNQDTQYF. The chain uses TRBV13-2 and TRBJ2-5; no reliable D call. The DNA ends 4 residues before the CDR3 does, and the rest of the CDR3 is filled in from the germline J gene. This CDR3 contains 13 residues. Germline V gene lookup returns CDR1 NNHNN and CDR2 SYGAGS (reference sequence). The germline V and J ends were trimmed by 2 bases and 0 bases, with 4 bases remaining between them.

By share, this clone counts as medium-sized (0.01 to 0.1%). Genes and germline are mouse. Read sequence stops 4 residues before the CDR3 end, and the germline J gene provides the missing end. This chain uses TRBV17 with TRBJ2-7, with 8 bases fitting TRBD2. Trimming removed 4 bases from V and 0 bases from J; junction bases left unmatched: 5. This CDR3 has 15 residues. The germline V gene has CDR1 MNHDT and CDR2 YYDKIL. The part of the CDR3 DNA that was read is TGTGCTAGCAGTAAGCCTGGGGGGAGCTCCTAT. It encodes CASSKPGGSSY. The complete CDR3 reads CASSKPGGSSYEQYF.

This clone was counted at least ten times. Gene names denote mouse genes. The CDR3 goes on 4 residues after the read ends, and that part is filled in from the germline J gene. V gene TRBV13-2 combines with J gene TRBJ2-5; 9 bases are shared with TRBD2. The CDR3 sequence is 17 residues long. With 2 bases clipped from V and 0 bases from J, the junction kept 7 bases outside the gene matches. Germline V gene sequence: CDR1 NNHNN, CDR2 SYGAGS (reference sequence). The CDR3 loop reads CASGEPDWGFNQDTQYF. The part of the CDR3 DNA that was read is TGTGCCAGCGGTGAGCCCGACTGGGGGTTTAACCAAGAC.